The TCR beta chain under discussion was sequenced for a study of Ad26.COV2.S vaccination and SARS-CoV-2 variants. Treatment indicated: about 20 received Ad26.COV2.S at low or high dose, single or two shots; 5 received placebo; per-sample allocation not given. Samples analyzed were those drawn on day 63 after the first vaccine or placebo injection. This adult donor, from Boston, was 18-55 years old. TCRdb's copy holds only in-frame clones and misses some; the assay was immunoSEQ multiplex PCR. The sample has 440,000 or so clones; roughly 90% are singletons. The CDR3 runs to 15 residues. J was trimmed by 3 bases and V by 6 bases; bases with no gene match: 10. Germline V gene lookup returns CDR1 SNHLY and CDR2 FYNNEI.

The clonotype originates from a person between 18 and 59 years old who received the Ad26.COV2.S COVID-19 vaccine or a placebo. This specimen was peripheral blood, taken in a trial of Ad26.COV2.S vaccine versus placebo. This chain uses TRBV2 with TRBJ2-5; 7 bases are shared with TRBD2. The CDR3 DNA reads as TGTGCCAGCAGGCGACTAGCAGGGCTAAAAGAGACCCAGTACTTC. It encodes CASRRLAGLKETQYF.